Each of the 20 T cell receptor beta chains below was sequenced from the same sample in a study of blood T cell repertoires in COVID-19. Sequencing used immunoSEQ multiplex PCR; TCRdb keeps in-frame clones, though not all of them. The data hold 250,000 or so clones, with roughly nine tenths observed a single time. The sequencing sample was made of peripheral blood. The receptors were sampled from a middle-aged woman who had recovered from COVID-19.

The chain combines TRBV30 with TRBJ2-6, with D hard to call. CDR3 length equals 13 residues. V shed 8 bases and J shed 4 bases, with 12 bases lying between them. Germline V gene sequence: CDR1 GTSNPN, CDR2 SVGIG (reference sequence). CDR3 in amino acids: CAGAAEGANVLTF. The CDR3 nucleotides read TGTGCCGGCGCGGCCGAGGGGGCCAACGTCCTGACTTTC.

The gene calls are TRBV9 and TRBJ1-4; 8 nucleotides agree with TRBD1. V shed 2 bases and J 7 bases; nucleotides not matched to a gene: 7. The CDR3 loop spans 15 amino acids. Germline CDR1 is SGDLS and CDR2 is YYNGEE. CDR3 loop: CASSVGHRGGEKLFF. The CDR3 DNA follows: TGTGCCAGCAGCGTGGGTCACAGGGGGGGTGAAAAACTGTTTTTT.

The V and J genes are TRBV7-8 and TRBJ1-6; D ambiguous. The CDR3 length is 12 residues. From germline, CDR1 is SGHVS and CDR2 FQNEAQ. Deletions cut 2 bases from V and 7 bases from J, with 3 bases between. CDR3 in amino acids: CASSLQNSPLHF. The CDR3 nucleotides are TGTGCCAGCAGCTTACAGAATTCACCCCTCCACTTT.

This clone was observed once. The J gene is TRBJ2-1, the V gene TRBV6-4; 11 bases are a match to TRBD2. After removal of 3 bases from V and 9 bases from J, the junction contained 7 bases not matched to a gene. The CDR3 runs to 15 residues. Germline CDR1 MRHNA, CDR2 SNTAGT. As DNA, the CDR3 is TGTGCCAGCAGTGAAGGCCTAGCGGGGGGATTTGAGCAGTTCTTC. This gives the protein CASSEGLAGGFEQFF.

V and J are TRBV5-1 and TRBJ2-6; the D gene is possibly TRBD1 (5 bases). Germline V gene sequence: CDR1 SGHRS, CDR2 YFSETQ. The CDR3 contains 15 residues. Trimming cost V 4 bases and J 0 bases, with 8 bases left between them. The CDR3 loop is CASSVTGSGANVLTF. In DNA, the CDR3 is TGCGCCAGCAGCGTTACAGGCTCTGGGGCCAACGTCCTGACTTTC. The full variable domain, completed using reference TRBV5-1 and TRBJ2-6, is KAGVTQTPRYLIKTRGQQVTLSCSPISGHRSVSWYQQTPGQGLQFLFEYFSETQRNKGNFPGRFSGRQFSNSRSEMNVSTLELGDSALYLCASSVTGSGANVLTFGAGSRLTVL.

The V and J genes are TRBV7-6 and TRBJ2-3; D gene uncertain. The germline V gene has CDR1 SGHVS and CDR2 FNYEAQ. V was pared by 2 bases and J by 3 bases, with 6 bases between. This CDR3 spans 13 amino acids. CDR3 bases: TGTGCCAGCAGCTTAATCGGTACAGATACGCAGTATTTT. The encoded protein is CASSLIGTDTQYF.

The V call is TRBV3-1 (or the pseudogene TRBV3-2), the J call TRBJ2-3; 10 bases fit TRBD1. With V trimmed by 4 bases and J by 6 bases, 7 bases remained unmatched. CDR1 is LGHDT, CDR2 YNNKEL, per germline (reference sequence). This CDR3 is built from 15 residues. CDR3 region: CASSLRQGAGDTQYF. The CDR3 nucleotides are TGTGCCAGCAGCCTGAGACAGGGGGCAGGGGATACGCAGTATTTT.

This chain uses TRBV12-3 or TRBV12-4 with TRBJ1-1; a possible D gene is TRBD1 (5 bases). The V end was cut by 4 bases, the J end by 5 bases, with 11 bases between. The CDR3 has 13 amino acids. CDR3 region: CASSSGGGTEAFF. The CDR3 DNA is TGTGCCAGCAGTTCGGGGGGAGGAACTGAAGCTTTCTTT.

V usage is TRBV10-2 and J usage is TRBJ1-4, with a possible D match to TRBD1 (6 bases). The CDR3 is made up of 14 amino acids. V was pared by 4 bases and J by 6 bases, with 12 bases between. From germline, CDR1 is WSHSY and CDR2 SAAADI. The CDR3 coding sequence is TGCGCCAGCAGTGGTGCGGCAGGGGATGAAAAACTGTTTTTT. This sequence encodes CASSGAAGDEKLFF.

V is TRBV11-2 and J is TRBJ2-1; D call uncertain. Germline V gene sequence: CDR1 SGHAT, CDR2 FQNNGV. The CDR3 has 16 amino acids. V lost 6 bases and J 2 bases, leaving 17 bases between the germline ends. The CDR3 region is CASRAASVLPYNEQFF. The DNA of the CDR3 is TGTGCCAGCAGGGCGGCCAGCGTGCTACCCTACAATGAGCAGTTCTTC.

This clone was seen a handful of times. The rearrangement uses TRBV19 and TRBJ1-6, with TRBD1 matching over 7 bases. CDR3 length: 15 residues. Germline assignment: CDR1 LNHDA and CDR2 SQIVND (reference sequence). V shed 4 bases, J shed 4 bases, and the junction held 4 bases outside the gene matches. The CDR3 loop reads CASSTMGQYNSPLHF. CDR3 DNA sequence: TGTGCCAGTAGTACGATGGGACAGTATAATTCACCCCTCCACTTT.

The rearrangement links TRBV11-2 to TRBJ1-2; 7 bases align to TRBD1. V lost 5 bases, J lost 4 bases, and 1 base stayed unmatched. CDR3 length equals 12 residues. Germline CDR1 reads SGHAT; CDR2 reads FQNNGV. CDR3 in amino acids: CASSEGAYGYTF. DNA of the CDR3: TGTGCCAGCAGCGAGGGGGCCTATGGCTACACCTTC.

The rearrangement joins TRBV4-2 to TRBJ2-5; 11 nucleotides align to TRBD1. From germline, CDR1 is LGHNA and CDR2 YNFKEQ. This CDR3 region has 17 residues. Trimming took 0 bases from V and 1 from J; bases not matched to a gene: 4. The CDR3 reads CASSQDLGQGVQETQYF. Written as DNA, the CDR3 is TGTGCCAGCAGCCAAGATCTGGGACAGGGGGTCCAAGAGACCCAGTACTTC.

V usage is TRBV5-4 and J usage is TRBJ2-5; 12 nucleotides agree with TRBD2. Per germline, CDR1 SGHNT and CDR2 YYREEE (reference sequence). V lost 4 bases to trimming and J lost 5 bases; unmatched junction nucleotides: 6. This CDR3 is 15 amino acids long. The CDR3 sequence is CASSKRLAGEETQYF. In DNA, the CDR3 is TGTGCCAGCAGCAAACGACTAGCGGGGGAGGAGACCCAGTACTTC.

The chain carries TRBV2 and TRBJ2-1; TRBD2 aligns across 9 bases. Unmatched junction bases numbered 18, after V lost 4 bases and J lost 8 bases. Germline values: CDR1 SNHLY, CDR2 FYNNEI. The CDR3 length is 18 residues. The CDR3 region is CASSGGASGDIGNDEQFF. The CDR3 DNA follows: TGTGCCAGCAGTGGAGGGGCTAGCGGGGACATCGGGAACGATGAGCAGTTCTTC.

This chain links TRBV9 with TRBJ2-3, with 9 bases matching TRBD1. The CDR3 runs to 16 residues. CDR1 is SGDLS, CDR2 YYNGEE, per germline. J lost 0 bases, V lost 4 bases, and 6 bases had no gene match. DNA for the CDR3: TGTGCCAGCAGCATTGGGACAGGGTCTAGCACAGATACGCAGTATTTT. Translation gives CASSIGTGSSTDTQYF.

Here the CDR3 DNA reads TGTGCCAGCAGTGAATGGCAGATTAACACCGGGGAGCTGTTTTTT. Translated, it gives CASSEWQINTGELFF. V is TRBV2 and J is TRBJ2-2; D ambiguous. The CDR3 contains 15 residues. In germline, CDR1 is SNHLY, CDR2 FYNNEI. The V end lost 2 bases, the J end lost 2 bases, and 9 bases lay between the germline ends.

The chain employs TRBV6-5 and TRBJ2-7; 10 nucleotides agree with TRBD2. The germline gives CDR1 MNHEY, CDR2 SVGAGI. The CDR3 consists of 14 residues. Germline trimming cut 3 bases from V and 7 bases from J; bases unmatched to any gene: 6. The CDR3 sequence: CASSYGAGGLEQYF. Written as DNA, the CDR3 is TGTGCCAGCAGTTATGGAGCGGGGGGGCTTGAGCAGTACTTC.

The chain carries TRBV6-2 or TRBV6-3 and TRBJ2-5, with TRBD2 matching 10 bases. J gave up 2 bases and V 9 bases, and 0 bases lay outside the gene matches. This CDR3 region has 12 residues. Germline lookup yields CDR1 MNHEY and CDR2 SVGEGT. CDR3 coding DNA: TGTGCCAGTAGCGGGAGGCAAGAGACCCAGTACTTC. This gives the protein CASSGRQETQYF.

The chain joins TRBV5-5 to TRBJ2-1, with 8 bases matching TRBD1. From germline, CDR1 is SGHKS and CDR2 YYEKEE (reference sequence). CDR3 length: 16 residues. V lost 0 bases, J lost 2 bases, and 4 bases stayed unmatched. The DNA of the CDR3 is TGTGCCAGCAGCTTGGGCGACAGGGGTCCCTACAATGAGCAGTTCTTC. This translates into CASSLGDRGPYNEQFF.